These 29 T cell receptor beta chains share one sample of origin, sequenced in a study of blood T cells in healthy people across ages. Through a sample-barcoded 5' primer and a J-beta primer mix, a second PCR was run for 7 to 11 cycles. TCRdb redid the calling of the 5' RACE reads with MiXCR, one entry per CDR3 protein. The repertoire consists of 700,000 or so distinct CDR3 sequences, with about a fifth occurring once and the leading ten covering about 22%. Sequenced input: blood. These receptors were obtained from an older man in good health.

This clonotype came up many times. This CDR3 is CASSFRLAGTGELFF. CDR3 bases: TGTGCCAGCAGCTTCCGACTAGCGGGCACCGGGGAGCTGTTTTTT. V is TRBV11-3 and J is TRBJ2-2; 10 nucleotides align to TRBD2. The germline V gene encodes CDR1 SGHNT and CDR2 YENEEA. V was pared by 3 bases and J by 4 bases, with 2 bases of the junction left unmatched. CDR3 length: 15 amino acids.

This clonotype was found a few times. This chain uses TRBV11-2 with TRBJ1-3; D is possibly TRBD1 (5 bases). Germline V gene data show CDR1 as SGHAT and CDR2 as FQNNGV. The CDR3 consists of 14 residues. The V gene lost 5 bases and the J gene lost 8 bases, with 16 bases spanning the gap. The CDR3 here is CASSPRAGPDTIYF. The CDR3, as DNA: TGTGCCAGCAGCCCCAGGGCGGGGCCAGACACCATATATTTT.

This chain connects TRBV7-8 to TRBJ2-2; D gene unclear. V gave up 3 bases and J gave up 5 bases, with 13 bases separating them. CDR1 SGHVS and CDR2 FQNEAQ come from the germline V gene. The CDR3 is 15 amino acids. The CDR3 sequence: CASSLPGPRTGELFF. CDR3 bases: TGTGCCAGCAGCTTGCCGGGCCCACGGACCGGGGAGCTGTTTTTT.

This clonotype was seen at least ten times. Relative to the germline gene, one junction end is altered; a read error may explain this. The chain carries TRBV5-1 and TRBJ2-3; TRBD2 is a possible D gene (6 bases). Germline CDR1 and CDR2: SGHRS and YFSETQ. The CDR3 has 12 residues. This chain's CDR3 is CASSLGGDTQYF. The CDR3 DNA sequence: TGTGCCAGCAGCTTGGGAGGAGATACGCAGTATTTT.

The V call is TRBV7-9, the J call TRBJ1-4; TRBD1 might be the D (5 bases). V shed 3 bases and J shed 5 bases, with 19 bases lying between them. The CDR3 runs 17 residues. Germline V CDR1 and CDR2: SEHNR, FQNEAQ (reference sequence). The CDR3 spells CASSFGAGTGQNEKLFF. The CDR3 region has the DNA TGTGCCAGCAGCTTCGGGGCTGGGACGGGGCAAAATGAAAAACTGTTTTTT.

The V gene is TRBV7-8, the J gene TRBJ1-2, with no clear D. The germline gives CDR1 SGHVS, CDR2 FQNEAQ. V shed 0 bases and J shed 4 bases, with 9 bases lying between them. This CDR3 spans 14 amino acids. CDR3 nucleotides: TGTGCCAGCAGCTTAGCGTCTCAGAGCTATGGCTACACCTTC. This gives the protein CASSLASQSYGYTF.

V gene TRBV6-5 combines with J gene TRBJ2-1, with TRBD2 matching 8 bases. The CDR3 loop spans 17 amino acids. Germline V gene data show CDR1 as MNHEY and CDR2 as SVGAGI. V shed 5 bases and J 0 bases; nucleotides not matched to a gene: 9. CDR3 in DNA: TGTGCCAGCAGTCGCAAGGCGGGAGGTCTCTCCTACAATGAGCAGTTCTTC. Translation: CASSRKAGGLSYNEQFF.

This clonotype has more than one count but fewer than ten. The CDR3 nucleotides are TGTGCCAGCAGCTTAAGGACCGGGGAGCTGTTTTTT. This sequence encodes CASSLRTGELFF. The chain recombines TRBV7-8 with TRBJ2-2, with D uncertain. V was cut by 2 bases and J by 5 bases, with 3 bases left in between. Germline CDR1 and CDR2: SGHVS and FQNEAQ. The CDR3 covers 12 residues. Together with reference TRBV7-8 and TRBJ2-2, the CDR3 gives the full variable domain: GAGVSQSPRYKVAKRGQDVALRCDPISGHVSLFWYQQALGQGPEFLTYFQNEAQLDKSGLPSDRFFAERPEGSVSTLKIQRTQQEDSAVYLCASSLRTGELFFGEGSRLTVL.

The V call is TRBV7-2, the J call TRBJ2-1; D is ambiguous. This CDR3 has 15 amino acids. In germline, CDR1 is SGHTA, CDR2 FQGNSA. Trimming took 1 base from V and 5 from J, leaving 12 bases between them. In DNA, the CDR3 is TGTGCCAGCAGCTTAGTTTGGTCGACCGACAATGAGCAGTTCTTC. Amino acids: CASSLVWSTDNEQFF.

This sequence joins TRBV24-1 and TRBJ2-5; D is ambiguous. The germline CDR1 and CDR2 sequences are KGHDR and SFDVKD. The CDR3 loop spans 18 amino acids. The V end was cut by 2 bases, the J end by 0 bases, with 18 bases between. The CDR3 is CATSDSEMLGMYQETQYF. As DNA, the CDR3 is TGTGCCACCAGTGATTCTGAGATGCTGGGAATGTACCAAGAGACCCAGTACTTC.

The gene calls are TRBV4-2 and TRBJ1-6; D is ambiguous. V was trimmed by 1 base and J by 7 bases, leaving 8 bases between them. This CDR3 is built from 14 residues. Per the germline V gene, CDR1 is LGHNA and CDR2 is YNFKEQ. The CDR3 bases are TGTGCCAGCAGCCAAGGTCGGCGAAATTCACCCCTCCACTTT. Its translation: CASSQGRRNSPLHF.

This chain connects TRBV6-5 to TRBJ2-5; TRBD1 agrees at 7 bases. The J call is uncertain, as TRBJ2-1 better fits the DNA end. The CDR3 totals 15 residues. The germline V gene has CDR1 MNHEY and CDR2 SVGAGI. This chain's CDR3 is CASSTVGQNYNEQFF. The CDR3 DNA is TGTGCCAGCAGCACAGTGGGACAGAACTACAATGAGCAGTTCTTC.

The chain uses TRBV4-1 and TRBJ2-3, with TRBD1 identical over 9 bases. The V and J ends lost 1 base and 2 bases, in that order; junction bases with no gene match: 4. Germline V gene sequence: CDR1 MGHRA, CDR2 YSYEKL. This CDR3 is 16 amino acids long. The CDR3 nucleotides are TGCGCCAGCAGCCAAGTTCGGACAGGGGTCACAGATACGCAGTATTTT. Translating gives CASSQVRTGVTDTQYF.

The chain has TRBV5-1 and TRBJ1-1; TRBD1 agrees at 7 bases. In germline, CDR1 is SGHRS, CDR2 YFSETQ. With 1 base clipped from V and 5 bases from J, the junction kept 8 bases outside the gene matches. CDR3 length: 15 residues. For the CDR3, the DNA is TGCGCCAGCAGCTTGTCGGACAGGCGATGGACTGAAGCTTTCTTT. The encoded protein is CASSLSDRRWTEAFF.

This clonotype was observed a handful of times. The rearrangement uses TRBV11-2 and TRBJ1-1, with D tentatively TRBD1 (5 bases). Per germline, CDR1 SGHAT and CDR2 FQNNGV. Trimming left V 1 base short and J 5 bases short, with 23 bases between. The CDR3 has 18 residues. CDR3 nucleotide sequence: TGTGCCAGCAGCTTAGGGCTTAGTTGGGGACTCCGGAGAACTGAAGCTTTCTTT. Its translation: CASSLGLSWGLRRTEAFF.

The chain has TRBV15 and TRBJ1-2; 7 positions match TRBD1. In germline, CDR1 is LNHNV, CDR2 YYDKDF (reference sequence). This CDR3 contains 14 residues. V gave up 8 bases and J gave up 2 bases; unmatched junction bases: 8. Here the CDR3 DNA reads TGTGCCACCGGGGGGGACAGAATCAACTATGGCTACACCTTC. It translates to CATGGDRINYGYTF.

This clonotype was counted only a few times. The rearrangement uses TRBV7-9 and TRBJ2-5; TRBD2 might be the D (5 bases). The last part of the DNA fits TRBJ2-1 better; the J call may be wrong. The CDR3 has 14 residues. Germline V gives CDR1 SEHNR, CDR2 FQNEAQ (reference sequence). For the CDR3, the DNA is TGTGCCAGCAGCTTAGCGGGAGTAGCCTATGAGCAGTTCTTC. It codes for CASSLAGVAYEQFF.

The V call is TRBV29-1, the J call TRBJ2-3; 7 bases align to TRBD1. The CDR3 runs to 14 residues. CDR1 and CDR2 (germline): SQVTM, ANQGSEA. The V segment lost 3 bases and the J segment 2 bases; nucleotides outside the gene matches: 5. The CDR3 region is CSVDTGVITDTQYF. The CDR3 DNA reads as TGCAGCGTTGATACAGGGGTAATCACAGATACGCAGTATTTT.

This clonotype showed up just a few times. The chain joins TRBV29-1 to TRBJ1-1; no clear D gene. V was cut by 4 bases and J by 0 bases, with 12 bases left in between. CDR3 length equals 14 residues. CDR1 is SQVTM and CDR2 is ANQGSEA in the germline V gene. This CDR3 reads CSVVDLVLNTEAFF. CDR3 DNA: TGCAGCGTTGTGGATCTAGTCCTGAACACTGAAGCTTTCTTT.

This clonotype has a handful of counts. In nucleotides, the CDR3 is TGCGCCAGCAGCCAAGATTTGCGGGGGGGGTACAATGAGCAGTTCTTC. It translates to CASSQDLRGGYNEQFF. This sequence joins TRBV4-1 and TRBJ2-1, with TRBD2 identical over 9 bases. The CDR3 sequence is 16 residues long. Germline V lookup: CDR1 MGHRA, CDR2 YSYEKL. The ends lost 0 bases at V and 4 bases at J; junction bases unmatched: 4.

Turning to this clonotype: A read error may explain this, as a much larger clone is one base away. In DNA form, the CDR3 reads TGTGCCAGCAAAAGGGGGAGCCCCCGGTCCGACAATGAGCAGTTCTTC. The encoded protein is CASKRGSPRSDNEQFF. The chain has TRBV28 and TRBJ2-1; tentative D call: TRBD1 (6 bases). CDR1 is MDHEN, CDR2 SYDVKM, per germline. There are 16 residues in the CDR3. V gave up 7 bases and J gave up 5 bases, with 21 bases separating them.

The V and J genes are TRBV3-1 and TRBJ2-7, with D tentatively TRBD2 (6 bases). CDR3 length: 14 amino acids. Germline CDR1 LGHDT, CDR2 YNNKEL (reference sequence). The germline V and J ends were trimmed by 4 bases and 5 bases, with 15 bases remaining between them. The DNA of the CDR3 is TGTGCCAGCAGCCTCACCCGGGGGTGGAACGAGCAGTACTTC. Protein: CASSLTRGWNEQYF.

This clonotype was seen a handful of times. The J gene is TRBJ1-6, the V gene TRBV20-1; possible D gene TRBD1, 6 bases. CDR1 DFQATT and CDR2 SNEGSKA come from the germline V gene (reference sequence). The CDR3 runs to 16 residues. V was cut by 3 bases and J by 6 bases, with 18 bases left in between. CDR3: CSAREGHPGTNSPLHF. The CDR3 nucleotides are TGCAGTGCTAGGGAGGGACACCCAGGGACTAATTCACCCCTCCACTTT.

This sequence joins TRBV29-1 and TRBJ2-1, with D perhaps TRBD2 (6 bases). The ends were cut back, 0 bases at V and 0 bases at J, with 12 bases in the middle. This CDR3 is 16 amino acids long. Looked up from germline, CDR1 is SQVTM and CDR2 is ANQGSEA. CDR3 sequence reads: CSVEDPYGGSYNEQFF. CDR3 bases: TGCAGCGTTGAAGACCCTTACGGGGGCTCCTACAATGAGCAGTTCTTC.

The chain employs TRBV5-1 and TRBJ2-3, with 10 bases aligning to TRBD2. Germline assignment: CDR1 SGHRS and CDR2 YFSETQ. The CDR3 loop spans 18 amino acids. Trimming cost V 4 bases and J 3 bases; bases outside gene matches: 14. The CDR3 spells CASSPPGTTSGKTDTQYF. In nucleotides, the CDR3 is TGCGCCAGCAGCCCGCCTGGAACCACTAGCGGGAAGACAGATACGCAGTATTTT.

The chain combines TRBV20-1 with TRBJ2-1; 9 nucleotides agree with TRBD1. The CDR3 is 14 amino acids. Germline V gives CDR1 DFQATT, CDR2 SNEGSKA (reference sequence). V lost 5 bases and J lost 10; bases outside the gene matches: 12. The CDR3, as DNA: TGCAGTGCTGCCGGGACAGGGCGTGCCGTGGAGCAGTTCTTC. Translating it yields CSAAGTGRAVEQFF.

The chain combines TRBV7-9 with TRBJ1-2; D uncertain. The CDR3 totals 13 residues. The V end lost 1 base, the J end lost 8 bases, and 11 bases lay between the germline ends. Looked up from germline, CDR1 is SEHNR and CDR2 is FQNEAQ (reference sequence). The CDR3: CASSLGDLRGYTF. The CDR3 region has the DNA TGTGCCAGCAGCTTAGGTGACCTCCGGGGCTACACCTTC. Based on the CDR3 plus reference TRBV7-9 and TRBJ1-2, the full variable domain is DTGVSQNPRHKITKRGQNVTFRCDPISEHNRLYWYRQTLGQGPEFLTYFQNEAQLEKSRLLSDRFSAERPKGSFSTLEIQRTEQGDSAMYLCASSLGDLRGYTFGSGTRLTVV.

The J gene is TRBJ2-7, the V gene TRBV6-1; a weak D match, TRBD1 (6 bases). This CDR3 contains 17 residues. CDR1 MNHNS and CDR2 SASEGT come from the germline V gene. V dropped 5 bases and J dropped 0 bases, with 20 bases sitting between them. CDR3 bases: TGTGCCAGCAGTCCGCCGAAACAGGGAATATTCTCCTACGAGCAGTACTTC. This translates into CASSPPKQGIFSYEQYF.

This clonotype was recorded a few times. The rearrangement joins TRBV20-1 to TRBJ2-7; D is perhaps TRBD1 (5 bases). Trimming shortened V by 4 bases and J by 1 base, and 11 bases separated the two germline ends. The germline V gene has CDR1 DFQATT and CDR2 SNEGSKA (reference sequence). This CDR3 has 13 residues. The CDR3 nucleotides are TGCAGTGCTAAATGGCAGGGTTCCTACGAGCAGTACTTC. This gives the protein CSAKWQGSYEQYF.